This T cell receptor beta chain was found in a study of blood T cell repertoires in COVID-19. Original analysis: Researchers report that nucleated cell counts were estimated from reference gene primer amplification. Profiled with immunoSEQ multiplex PCR; TCRdb holds only in-frame clones, not every one. V and J calls plus clone size are reproduced from that table; the DNA served to infer D and trimming. Counted here are over 70,000 clones, almost 90% occurring once; the ten biggest clones make up more than 3.5%. The CDR3 is 15 residues long. V shed 0 bases and J shed 0 bases, with 9 bases lying between them. Germline CDR1 SGHRS, CDR2 YFSETQ.

The material sequenced was peripheral blood. The receptor's source is a woman over 75 with active or convalescent COVID-19. This chain connects TRBV5-1 to TRBJ1-2, with TRBD1 as a possible D gene (6 bases). The DNA of the CDR3 is TGCGCCAGCAGCTTGGCAGGGGAAACTAACTATGGCTACACCTTC. Encoded protein: CASSLAGETNYGYTF.